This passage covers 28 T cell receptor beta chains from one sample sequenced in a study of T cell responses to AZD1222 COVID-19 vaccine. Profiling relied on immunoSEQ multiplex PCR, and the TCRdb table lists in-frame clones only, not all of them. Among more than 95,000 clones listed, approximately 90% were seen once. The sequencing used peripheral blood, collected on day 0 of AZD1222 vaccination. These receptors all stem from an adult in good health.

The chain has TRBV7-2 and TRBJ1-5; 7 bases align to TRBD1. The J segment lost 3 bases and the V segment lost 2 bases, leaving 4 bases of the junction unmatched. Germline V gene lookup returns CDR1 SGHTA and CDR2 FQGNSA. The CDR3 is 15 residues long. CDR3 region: CASSLRTGYNQPQHF. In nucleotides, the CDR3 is TGTGCCAGCAGCTTAAGGACAGGCTACAATCAGCCCCAGCATTTT.

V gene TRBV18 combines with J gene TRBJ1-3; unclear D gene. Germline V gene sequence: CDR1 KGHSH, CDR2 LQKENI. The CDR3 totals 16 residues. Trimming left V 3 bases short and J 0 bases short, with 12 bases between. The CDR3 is CASSPGQAISGNTIYF. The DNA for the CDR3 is TGTGCCAGCTCACCGGGCCAGGCGATCTCTGGAAACACCATATATTTT.

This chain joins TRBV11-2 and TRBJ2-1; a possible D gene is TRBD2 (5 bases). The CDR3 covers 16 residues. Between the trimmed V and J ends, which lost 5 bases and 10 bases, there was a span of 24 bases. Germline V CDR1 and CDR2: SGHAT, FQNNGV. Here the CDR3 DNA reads TGTGCCAGCAGCCCCGCTTTTATACCCCTTCGGGAAGAGCAGTTCTTC. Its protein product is CASSPAFIPLREEQFF.

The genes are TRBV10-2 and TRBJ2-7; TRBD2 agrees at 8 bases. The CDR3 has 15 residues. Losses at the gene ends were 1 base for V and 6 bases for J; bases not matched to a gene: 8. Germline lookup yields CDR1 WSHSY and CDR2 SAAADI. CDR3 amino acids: CASSELASGGGEQYF. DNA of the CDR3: TGCGCCAGCAGTGAGTTGGCGAGCGGGGGCGGCGAGCAGTACTTC.

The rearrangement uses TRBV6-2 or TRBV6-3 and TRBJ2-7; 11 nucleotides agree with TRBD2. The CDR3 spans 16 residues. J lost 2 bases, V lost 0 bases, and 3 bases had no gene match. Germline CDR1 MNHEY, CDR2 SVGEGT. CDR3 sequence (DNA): TGTGCCAGCAGTTACTCCGTTAGCGGGAGGGCCTACGAGCAGTACTTC. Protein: CASSYSVSGRAYEQYF.

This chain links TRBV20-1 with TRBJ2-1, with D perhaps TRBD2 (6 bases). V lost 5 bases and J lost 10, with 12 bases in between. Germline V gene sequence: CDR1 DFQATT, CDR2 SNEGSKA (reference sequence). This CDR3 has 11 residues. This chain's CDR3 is CSAGLAQEQFF. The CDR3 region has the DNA TGCAGTGCTGGTCTAGCGCAAGAGCAGTTCTTC.

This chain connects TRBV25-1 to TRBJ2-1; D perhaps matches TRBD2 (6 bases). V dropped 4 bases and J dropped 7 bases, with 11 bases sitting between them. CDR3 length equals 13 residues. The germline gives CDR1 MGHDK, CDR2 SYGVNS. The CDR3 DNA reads TGTGCCAGCAGTGCCGGGAGTCCTAATGAGCAGTTCTTC. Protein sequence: CASSAGSPNEQFF.

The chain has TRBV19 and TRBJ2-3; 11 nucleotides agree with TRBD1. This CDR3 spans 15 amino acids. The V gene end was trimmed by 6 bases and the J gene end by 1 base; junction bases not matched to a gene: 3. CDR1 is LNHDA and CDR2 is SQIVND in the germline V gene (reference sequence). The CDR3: CASRDRGLGTDTQYF. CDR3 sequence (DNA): TGTGCCAGTAGGGACAGGGGGCTAGGCACAGATACGCAGTATTTT.

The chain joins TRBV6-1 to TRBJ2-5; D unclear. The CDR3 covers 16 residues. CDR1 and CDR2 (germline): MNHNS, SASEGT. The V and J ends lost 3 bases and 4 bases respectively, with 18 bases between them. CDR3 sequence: CASSDALLRKGETQYF. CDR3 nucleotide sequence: TGTGCCAGCAGTGATGCTCTCCTCCGGAAGGGAGAGACCCAGTACTTC.

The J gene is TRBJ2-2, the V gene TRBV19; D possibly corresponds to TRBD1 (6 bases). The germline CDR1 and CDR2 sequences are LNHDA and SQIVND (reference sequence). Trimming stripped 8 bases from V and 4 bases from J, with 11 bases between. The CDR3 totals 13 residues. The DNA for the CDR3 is TGTGCCAGTTCAGGGGTGGTCACCGGGGAGCTGTTTTTT. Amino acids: CASSGVVTGELFF. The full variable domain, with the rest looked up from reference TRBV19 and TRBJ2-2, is DGGITQSPKYLFRKEGQNVTLSCEQNLNHDAMYWYRQDPGQGLRLIYYSQIVNDFQKGDIAEGYSVSREKKESFPLTVTSAQKNPTAFYLCASSGVVTGELFFGEGSRLTVL.

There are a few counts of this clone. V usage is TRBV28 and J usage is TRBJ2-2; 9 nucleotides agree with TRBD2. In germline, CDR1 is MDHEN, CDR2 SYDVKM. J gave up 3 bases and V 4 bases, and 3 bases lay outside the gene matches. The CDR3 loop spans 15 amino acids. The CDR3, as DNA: TGTGCCAGCAGTTCCCTAGCGGGATACACCGGGGAGCTGTTTTTT. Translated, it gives CASSSLAGYTGELFF.

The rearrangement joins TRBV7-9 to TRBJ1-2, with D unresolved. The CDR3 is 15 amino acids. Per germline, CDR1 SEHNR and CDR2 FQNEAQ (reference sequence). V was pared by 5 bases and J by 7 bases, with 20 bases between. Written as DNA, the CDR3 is TGTGCCAGCAGCAAAGAGGTGGCCCTTGGGAGTGGCTACACCTTC. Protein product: CASSKEVALGSGYTF. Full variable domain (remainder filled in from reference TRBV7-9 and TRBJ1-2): DTGVSQNPRHKITKRGQNVTFRCDPISEHNRLYWYRQTLGQGPEFLTYFQNEAQLEKSRLLSDRFSAERPKGSFSTLEIQRTEQGDSAMYLCASSKEVALGSGYTFGSGTRLTVV.

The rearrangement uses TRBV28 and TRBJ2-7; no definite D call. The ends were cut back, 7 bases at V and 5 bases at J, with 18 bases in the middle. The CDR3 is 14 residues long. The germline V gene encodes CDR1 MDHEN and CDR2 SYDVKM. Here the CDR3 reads CASTSAMWPHEQYF. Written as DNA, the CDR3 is TGTGCCAGCACCTCAGCTATGTGGCCCCACGAGCAGTACTTC.

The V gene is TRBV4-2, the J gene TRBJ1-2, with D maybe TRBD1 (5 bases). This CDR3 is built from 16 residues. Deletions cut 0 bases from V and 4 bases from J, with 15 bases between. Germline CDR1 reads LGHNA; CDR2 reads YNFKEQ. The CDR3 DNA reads TGTGCCAGCAGCCAAGATTTTACAGGTGCTCCCTATGGCTACACCTTC. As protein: CASSQDFTGAPYGYTF.

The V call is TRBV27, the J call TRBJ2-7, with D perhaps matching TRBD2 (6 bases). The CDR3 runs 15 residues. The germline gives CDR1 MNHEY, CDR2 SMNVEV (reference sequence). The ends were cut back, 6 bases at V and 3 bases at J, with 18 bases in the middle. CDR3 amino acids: CASRGGVRTGYEQYF. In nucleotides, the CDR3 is TGTGCCAGCAGGGGGGGAGTCCGGACTGGCTACGAGCAGTACTTC.

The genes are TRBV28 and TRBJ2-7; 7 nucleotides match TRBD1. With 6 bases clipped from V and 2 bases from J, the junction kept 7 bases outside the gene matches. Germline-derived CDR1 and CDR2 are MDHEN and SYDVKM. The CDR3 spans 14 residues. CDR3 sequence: CASRNRGFPYEQYF. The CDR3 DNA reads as TGTGCCAGCAGGAACAGGGGTTTCCCCTACGAGCAGTACTTC.

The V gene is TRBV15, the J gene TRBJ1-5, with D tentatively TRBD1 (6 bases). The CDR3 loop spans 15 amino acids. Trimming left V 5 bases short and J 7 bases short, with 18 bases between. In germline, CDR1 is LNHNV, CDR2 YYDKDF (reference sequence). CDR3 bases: TGTGCCACCAGCCTGCGGACGGGGGCATCGCAGCCCCAGCATTTT. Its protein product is CATSLRTGASQPQHF.

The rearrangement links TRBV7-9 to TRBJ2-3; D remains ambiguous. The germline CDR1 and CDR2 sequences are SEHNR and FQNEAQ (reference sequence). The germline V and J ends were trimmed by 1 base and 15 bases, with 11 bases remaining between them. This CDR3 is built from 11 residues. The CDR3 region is CASSLVSFAYF. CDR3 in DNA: TGTGCCAGCAGCTTAGTATCCTTTGCCTATTTT.

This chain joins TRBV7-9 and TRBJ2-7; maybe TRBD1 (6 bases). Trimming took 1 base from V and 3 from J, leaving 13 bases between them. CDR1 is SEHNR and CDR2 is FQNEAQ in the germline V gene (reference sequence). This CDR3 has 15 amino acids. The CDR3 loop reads CASSLGTVLFYEQYF. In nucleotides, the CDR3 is TGTGCCAGCAGCTTAGGGACAGTACTATTCTACGAGCAGTACTTC.

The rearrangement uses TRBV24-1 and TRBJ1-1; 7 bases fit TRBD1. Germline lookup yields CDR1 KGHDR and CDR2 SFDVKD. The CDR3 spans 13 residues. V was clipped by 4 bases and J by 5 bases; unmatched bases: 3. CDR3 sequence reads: CATSDPTGTEAFF. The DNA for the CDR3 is TGTGCCACCAGTGACCCGACAGGGACTGAAGCTTTCTTT.

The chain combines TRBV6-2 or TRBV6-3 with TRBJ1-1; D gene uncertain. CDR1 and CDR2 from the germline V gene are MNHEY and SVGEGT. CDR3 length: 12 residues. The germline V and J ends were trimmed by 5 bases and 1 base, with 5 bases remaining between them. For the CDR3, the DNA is TGTGCCAGCAGTCTCTCGAACACTGAAGCTTTCTTT. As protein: CASSLSNTEAFF.

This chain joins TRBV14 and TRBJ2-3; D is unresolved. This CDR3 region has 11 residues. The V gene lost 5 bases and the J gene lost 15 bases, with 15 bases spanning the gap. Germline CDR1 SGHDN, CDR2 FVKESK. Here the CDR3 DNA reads TGTGCCAGCAGCAACGGACCTTCTAATTATTTT. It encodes CASSNGPSNYF.

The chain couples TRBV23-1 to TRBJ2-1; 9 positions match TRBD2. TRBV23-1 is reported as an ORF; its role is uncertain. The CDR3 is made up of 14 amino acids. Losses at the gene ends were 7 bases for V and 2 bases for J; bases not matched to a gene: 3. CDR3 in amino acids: CASNIAGAYNEQFF. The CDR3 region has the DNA TGCGCCAGCAACATAGCGGGGGCCTACAATGAGCAGTTCTTC.

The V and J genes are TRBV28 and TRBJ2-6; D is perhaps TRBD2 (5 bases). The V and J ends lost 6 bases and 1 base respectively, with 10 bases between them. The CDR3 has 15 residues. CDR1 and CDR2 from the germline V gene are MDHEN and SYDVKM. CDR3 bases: TGTGCCAGCAGGGTAGGGAGTTCTGGGGCCAACGTCCTGACTTTC. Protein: CASRVGSSGANVLTF.

This chain's CDR3 is CASSETSGVEQFF. The CDR3, as DNA: TGTGCCAGCAGTGAAACTAGCGGGGTTGAGCAGTTCTTC. The chain carries TRBV28 and TRBJ2-1; TRBD2 aligns across 10 bases. The CDR3 covers 13 residues. From germline, CDR1 is MDHEN and CDR2 SYDVKM. The V segment lost 5 bases and the J segment 9 bases; nucleotides outside the gene matches: 4.

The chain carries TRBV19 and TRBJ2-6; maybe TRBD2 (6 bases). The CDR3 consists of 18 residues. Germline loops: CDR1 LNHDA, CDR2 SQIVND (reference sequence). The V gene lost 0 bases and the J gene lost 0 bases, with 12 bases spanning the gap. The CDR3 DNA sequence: TGTGCCAGTAGTATAGATCTAAGGACTATCTCTGGGGCCAACGTCCTGACTTTC. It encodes CASSIDLRTISGANVLTF.

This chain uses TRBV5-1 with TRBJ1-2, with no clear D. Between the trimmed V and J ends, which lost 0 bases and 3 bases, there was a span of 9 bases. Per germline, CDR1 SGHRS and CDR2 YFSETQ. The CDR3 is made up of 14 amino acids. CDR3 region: CASSLGEMDYGYTF. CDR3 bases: TGCGCCAGCAGCTTGGGTGAGATGGACTATGGCTACACCTTC. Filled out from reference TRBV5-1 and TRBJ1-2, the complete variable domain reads KAGVTQTPRYLIKTRGQQVTLSCSPISGHRSVSWYQQTPGQGLQFLFEYFSETQRNKGNFPGRFSGRQFSNSRSEMNVSTLELGDSALYLCASSLGEMDYGYTFGSGTRLTVV.

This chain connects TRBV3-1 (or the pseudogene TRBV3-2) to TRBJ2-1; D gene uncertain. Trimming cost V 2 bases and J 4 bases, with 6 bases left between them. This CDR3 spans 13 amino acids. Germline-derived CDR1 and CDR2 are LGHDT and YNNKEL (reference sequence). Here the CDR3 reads CASSQPIYNEQFF. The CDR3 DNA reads TGTGCCAGCAGCCAACCAATTTACAATGAGCAGTTCTTC.